The clone carrying this T cell receptor (beta chain) was seen many times. The TCR beta library used iRepertoire HTBI primers with Arm-PCR amplification of CDR3. Via MiXCR, TCRdb re-called the multiplex PCR reads, giving one row per CDR3 protein. The sample includes roughly 320,000 distinct CDR3 sequences, around 17% of them seen just once. This CDR3 comprises 14 residues. Germline V gene sequence: CDR1 SNHLY, CDR2 FYNNEI. V was clipped by 5 bases and J by 9 bases, with 18 bases between them. The sample belongs to a study of regulatory T cells in long-lasting Graves disease. Study-wide context: Patients newly diagnosed with Graves' had been on antithyroid drugs for under 3 months.

Stated time point: newly diagnosed GD, antithyroid drugs for less than 3 months. The TCR library was prepared using RNA isolated from PBMCs. The same data also contributed to another study, on T cells in Graves' hyperthyroidism and ophthalmopathy. Per that paper: Uncontrolled infection, other autoimmune disease, pregnancy or lactation disqualified patients from enrolment.

This chain uses TRBV2 with TRBJ2-3; weak D call: TRBD2 (7 bases). This sample comprised peripheral blood mononuclear cells (PBMCs), obtained at new diagnosis, from a patient treated with antithyroid drugs. The source of this sequence is a man aged 40-49 years with Graves disease. Here the CDR3 DNA reads TGTGCCAGCAGTCCGCCCGGGGGGCCTCGCACGCAGTATTTT. The encoded protein is CASSPPGGPRTQYF. Using reference TRBV2 and TRBJ2-3 for the parts outside the CDR3, the full variable domain is EPEVTQTPSHQVTQMGQEVILRCVPISNHLYFYWYRQILGQKVEFLVSFYNNEISEKSEIFDDQFSVERPDGSNFTLKIRSTKLEDSAMYFCASSPPGGPRTQYFGPGTRLTVL.